The table lists the clone carrying this T cell receptor (beta chain) with many counts. Antigen: not known. This entry comes from a study of response to subunit inactivated influenza vaccine. TCRdb redid the calling of the RT-PCR reads with MiXCR, one entry per CDR3 protein. The sample holds about 800,000 distinct CDR3 sequences, approximately 22% seen once. This CDR3 region has 13 residues. Trimming pared 4 bases from V and 3 bases from J, leaving 10 bases between. Germline V gene sequence: CDR1 SQVTM, CDR2 ANQGSEA. Study observations and caveats: There was a suggestion from the authors that each seasonal influenza vaccination recruits few new T cells.

The sequences come from PBMCs from blood, collected around 5 days after vaccination. This chain uses TRBV29-1 with TRBJ2-1; D is uncertain. The origin of this receptor is a man between 50 and 59 years old who received an inactivated influenza vaccine. The CDR3 sequence: CSVVGQDYNEQFF. The CDR3 DNA reads as TGCAGCGTTGTGGGTCAGGACTACAATGAGCAGTTCTTC.